These 27 T cell receptor beta chains originate from one sample sequenced in a study of blood T cell repertoires in COVID-19. Method: immunoSEQ multiplex PCR; TCRdb's copy keeps in-frame clones and lacks some. The sample carries about 370,000 clones, more than 70% recorded once. Sequenced input: peripheral blood. The receptors were gathered from a woman younger than 45 with COVID-19, enrolled during active disease.

The rearrangement joins TRBV28 to TRBJ2-7; 8 nucleotides align to TRBD1. The CDR3 runs to 16 residues. Germline V gene sequence: CDR1 MDHEN, CDR2 SYDVKM. V gave up 7 bases and J gave up 4 bases; unmatched junction bases: 15. The CDR3 spells CASTSGPTGDRYEQYV. CDR3 nucleotides: TGTGCCAGCACCTCCGGACCGACAGGGGATCGGTACGAGCAGTACGTC.

This clone was seen just once. V is TRBV25-1 and J is TRBJ2-1, with 8 bases lining up with TRBD2. V was clipped by 5 bases and J by 3 bases; unmatched bases: 3. Germline CDR1 is MGHDK and CDR2 is SYGVNS. This CDR3 spans 14 amino acids. CDR3 bases: TGTGCCAGCAGTACCGGGACTAGCTACAATGAGCAGTTCTTC. This sequence encodes CASSTGTSYNEQFF.

A single count supports this clone. The chain joins TRBV11-3 to TRBJ2-3; D ambiguous. The CDR3 consists of 13 residues. V was clipped by 5 bases and J by 0 bases, with 6 bases between them. Germline CDR1 reads SGHNT; CDR2 reads YENEEA. CDR3 sequence: CASSKHSTDTQYF. CDR3 DNA: TGTGCCAGCAGCAAGCATAGCACAGATACGCAGTATTTT.

This chain connects TRBV24-1 to TRBJ2-5, with TRBD2 as a possible D gene (6 bases). The CDR3 runs to 15 residues. Germline V gene sequence: CDR1 KGHDR, CDR2 SFDVKD. The germline V and J ends were trimmed by 4 bases and 1 base, with 12 bases remaining between them. CDR3 in amino acids: CATSEASRGQETQYF. The CDR3 DNA reads as TGTGCCACCAGTGAAGCCTCGCGGGGCCAAGAGACCCAGTACTTC.

The chain combines TRBV18 with TRBJ2-7; TRBD1 aligns across 11 bases. Per the germline V gene, CDR1 is KGHSH and CDR2 is LQKENI. The CDR3 totals 15 residues. Germline trimming cut 3 bases from V and 2 bases from J; bases unmatched to any gene: 3. CDR3 sequence reads: CASSPGTGGTYEQYF. The CDR3 nucleotides read TGTGCCAGCTCACCCGGGACAGGGGGAACCTACGAGCAGTACTTC.

The genes are TRBV5-5 and TRBJ1-1; 9 bases fit TRBD1. The ends lost 5 bases at V and 4 bases at J; junction bases unmatched: 6. CDR1 SGHKS and CDR2 YYEKEE come from the germline V gene (reference sequence). There are 14 residues in the CDR3. CDR3 sequence reads: CASRIETGGTEAFF. CDR3 sequence (DNA): TGTGCCAGCAGGATCGAGACAGGGGGCACTGAAGCTTTCTTT.

This clone was counted only a few times. The rearrangement links TRBV19 to TRBJ1-1, with 8 positions matching TRBD1. CDR3 length: 14 amino acids. Unmatched junction bases numbered 4, after V lost 6 bases and J lost 1 base. Germline values: CDR1 LNHDA, CDR2 SQIVND (reference sequence). The DNA for the CDR3 is TGTGCCAGTAGCTCCGGGACAGGGAACACTGAAGCTTTCTTT. This codes for CASSSGTGNTEAFF.

V and J are TRBV6-2 or TRBV6-3 and TRBJ1-5, with 8 bases fitting TRBD1. CDR3 length equals 15 residues. J lost 4 bases, V lost 6 bases, and 8 bases had no gene match. Germline CDR1 reads MNHEY; CDR2 reads SVGEGT. The CDR3 DNA sequence: TGTGCCAGCAGCCTATCAGGACAGGGAAATCAGCCCCAGCATTTT. Protein product: CASSLSGQGNQPQHF.

J is TRBJ1-4 and V is TRBV5-8; D is unclear. Germline V lookup: CDR1 SGHTS, CDR2 YDEGEE. The CDR3 is made up of 16 amino acids. Trimming cost V 0 bases and J 5 bases, with 14 bases left between them. The CDR3 here is CASSLAPRELNEKLFF. The CDR3 DNA follows: TGTGCCAGCAGCTTGGCCCCGAGGGAACTCAATGAAAAACTGTTTTTT.

V gene TRBV6-2 or TRBV6-3 combines with J gene TRBJ2-7; D may be TRBD1 (6 bases). With 2 bases removed from V and 2 bases from J, the gap between germline ends came to 19 bases. The CDR3 has 17 residues. The germline V gene has CDR1 MNHEY and CDR2 SVGEGT. The CDR3 DNA sequence: TGTGCCAGCAGTTACCGTTCAGGGGACCCGGAGCCCTACGAGCAGTACTTC. Translation gives CASSYRSGDPEPYEQYF.

The gene calls are TRBV6-6 and TRBJ1-5; no definite D call. The CDR3 sequence is 15 residues long. The V and J ends lost 5 bases and 5 bases respectively, with 16 bases between them. Germline lookup yields CDR1 MNHNY and CDR2 SVGAGI (reference sequence). CDR3 sequence reads: CASSTTEIGYQPQHF. CDR3 bases: TGTGCCAGCAGTACGACGGAGATTGGATATCAGCCCCAGCATTTT.

In its sample, this clone was seen many times. This chain connects TRBV12-3 or TRBV12-4 to TRBJ1-2; perhaps TRBD1 as D (5 bases). The CDR3 runs to 13 residues. V gave up 3 bases and J gave up 7 bases, with 12 bases separating them. Here the CDR3 reads CASSLGQGGGYTF. CDR3 DNA sequence: TGTGCCAGCAGTTTGGGCCAGGGTGGTGGCTACACCTTC.

The V gene is TRBV6-2 or TRBV6-3, the J gene TRBJ2-7; 9 nucleotides line up with TRBD2. The junction had 9 bases not matched to a gene; V was cut back by 5 bases and J by 7 bases. The CDR3 is 14 amino acids. Looked up from germline, CDR1 is MNHEY and CDR2 is SVGEGT. The CDR3 loop is CASSPGLASAEQYV. CDR3 sequence (DNA): TGTGCCAGCAGTCCCGGACTAGCGTCGGCAGAGCAGTACGTC.

This clone appeared a single time. The DNA for the CDR3 is TGTGCCACCAGCAGAGGTTCCAGGGGCTTCTACAATGAGCAGTTCTTC. It specifies CATSRGSRGFYNEQFF. The chain carries TRBV15 and TRBJ2-1; maybe TRBD1 (6 bases). This CDR3 is built from 16 residues. V dropped 1 base and J dropped 3 bases, with 13 bases sitting between them. CDR1 is LNHNV, CDR2 YYDKDF, per germline (reference sequence).

The chain carries TRBV29-1 and TRBJ1-4; 7 nucleotides agree with TRBD1. V trimming: 3 bases; J trimming: 3 bases; junction bases outside the gene matches: 4. Germline CDR1 and CDR2: SQVTM and ANQGSEA. This CDR3 has 14 residues. CDR3: CSVEGTASNEKLFF. As DNA, the CDR3 is TGCAGCGTTGAGGGGACAGCCTCTAATGAAAAACTGTTTTTT. The whole variable domain, filled in from reference TRBV29-1 and TRBJ1-4, reads SAVISQKPSRDICQRGTSLTIQCQVDSQVTMMFWYRQQPGQSLTLIATANQGSEATYESGFVIDKFPISRPNLTFSTLTVSNMSPEDSSIYLCSVEGTASNEKLFFGSGTQLSVL.

The CDR3 DNA is TGTGCCAGCAGTTTATCGGACAGTTTGAACACTGAAGCTTTCTTT. Amino acid sequence: CASSLSDSLNTEAFF. The J gene is TRBJ1-1, the V gene TRBV27, with D possibly being TRBD1 (6 bases). V lost 0 bases to trimming and J lost 0 bases, with 8 bases between them. The CDR3 length is 15 residues. Per the germline V gene, CDR1 is MNHEY and CDR2 is SMNVEV (reference sequence).

V is TRBV4-2 and J is TRBJ2-4; maybe TRBD1 (6 bases). The CDR3 spans 14 residues. Trimming stripped 4 bases from V and 7 bases from J, with 14 bases between. From germline, CDR1 is LGHNA and CDR2 YNFKEQ. The CDR3 coding sequence is TGTGCCAGCAGCCCCGAACAGGGTTTGAACATTCAGTACTTC. Translated, it gives CASSPEQGLNIQYF.

The chain carries TRBV5-1 and TRBJ2-1, with D possibly called TRBD1 or TRBD2 (6 bases each). The CDR3 totals 15 residues. Germline V gives CDR1 SGHRS, CDR2 YFSETQ. V was shortened by 4 bases and J by 9 bases, with 20 bases between the two germline ends. In nucleotides, the CDR3 is TGCGCCAGCAGCCTGGGGGGCGGGAACTTCGCTGAGCAGTTCTTC. Translated, it gives CASSLGGGNFAEQFF.

This chain joins TRBV28 and TRBJ2-7, with D possibly being TRBD1 (6 bases). CDR1 and CDR2 from the germline V gene are MDHEN and SYDVKM. The CDR3 consists of 14 residues. V dropped 5 bases and J dropped 7 bases, with 18 bases sitting between them. This CDR3 reads CASSNRAGAFEQYF. CDR3 nucleotides: TGTGCCAGCAGTAACCGGGCAGGGGCCTTTGAGCAGTACTTC.

The V and J genes are TRBV10-3 and TRBJ2-6, with D possibly matching TRBD2 (8 bases). V gave up 6 bases and J gave up 0 bases, with 15 bases separating them. The CDR3 sequence is 17 residues long. Germline assignment: CDR1 ENHRY and CDR2 SYGVKD. CDR3 coding DNA: TGTGCCATCAGGACGACAGGGACTAGCTCTGGGGCCAACGTCCTGACTTTC. This sequence encodes CAIRTTGTSSGANVLTF.

V and J are TRBV4-3 and TRBJ1-1; no firm D call. CDR1 is LGHNA, CDR2 YSLEER, per germline. The CDR3 totals 14 residues. V dropped 2 bases and J dropped 4 bases, with 11 bases sitting between them. In DNA form, the CDR3 reads TGCGCCAGCAGCCAATACGGAGGTATCACTGAAGCTTTCTTT. It yields the protein CASSQYGGITEAFF.

The V and J genes are TRBV3-1 (or the pseudogene TRBV3-2) and TRBJ2-5; D perhaps matches TRBD1 (6 bases). The V end lost 8 bases, the J end lost 0 bases, and 28 bases lay between the germline ends. CDR3 length: 19 amino acids. Germline V gene data show CDR1 as LGHDT and CDR2 as YNNKEL (reference sequence). The CDR3 DNA follows: TGTGCCAGCGGCCCCTTAAAAGAACTCGCCCGGGACAACCAAGAGACCCAGTACTTC. It yields the protein CASGPLKELARDNQETQYF.

V and J are TRBV6-4 and TRBJ2-6; 7 bases are a match to TRBD1. After removal of 8 bases from V and 0 bases from J, the junction contained 13 bases not matched to a gene. CDR3 size: 18 residues. Germline lookup yields CDR1 MRHNA and CDR2 SNTAGT. The DNA of the CDR3 is TGTGCCAGCCCTCCCCGTGGGGCAGGGGGCTCTGGGGCCAACGTCCTGACTTTC. Translated, it gives CASPPRGAGGSGANVLTF.

V is TRBV27 and J is TRBJ1-1; D is uncertain. V shed 6 bases and J shed 1 base, with 9 bases lying between them. This CDR3 comprises 13 residues. The germline gives CDR1 MNHEY, CDR2 SMNVEV (reference sequence). CDR3 loop: CASSQARNTEAFF. The CDR3 DNA follows: TGTGCCAGCAGCCAAGCCCGGAACACTGAAGCTTTCTTT.

This sequence joins TRBV28 and TRBJ2-5; 8 bases agree with TRBD1. Unmatched junction bases numbered 13, after V lost 7 bases and J lost 6 bases. Germline CDR1 is MDHEN and CDR2 is SYDVKM. The CDR3 runs to 15 residues. This CDR3 is CASTSPRGRWKTQYF. The CDR3 nucleotides read TGTGCCAGCACCTCCCCCAGGGGGCGGTGGAAGACCCAGTACTTC.

The rearrangement links TRBV14 to TRBJ2-5, with 10 bases lining up with TRBD2. The junction had 13 bases not matched to a gene; V was cut back by 4 bases and J by 2 bases. The CDR3 contains 18 residues. Germline V gives CDR1 SGHDN, CDR2 FVKESK. CDR3 nucleotides: TGTGCCAGCAGCCGCCGGGGGATAGCGGGAGGTTTACAAGAGACCCAGTACTTC. Translating gives CASSRRGIAGGLQETQYF.

The chain employs TRBV27 and TRBJ1-2; D gene ambiguous. The CDR3 is 14 amino acids. CDR1 MNHEY and CDR2 SMNVEV come from the germline V gene (reference sequence). The germline V and J ends were trimmed by 3 bases and 4 bases, with 12 bases remaining between them. The CDR3 is CASSFRSLPYGYTF. CDR3 nucleotide sequence: TGTGCCAGCAGTTTCAGGTCCTTACCCTATGGCTACACCTTC.